The 21 T cell receptor beta chains in this list originate from one sample, sequenced in a study of blood T cell repertoires in COVID-19 (TCRdb year 2020). Library construction relied on the immunoSEQ multiplex PCR assay. TCRdb mirrors the immuneACCESS table, restricted to in-frame sequences. Some clones are absent from its copies; in checked studies, under half trace to an unresolved V gene, and the reason for the others is unknown. The sample contains 200,000 to 300,000 clones, 83% of them found a single time. The top ten clones comprise over 4.5% of the sample. The sequencing input was peripheral blood. These receptors were taken from a human donor in a cohort sampled during active COVID-19.

This chain uses TRBV7-3 with TRBJ1-1; D not certain. V gave up 1 base and J gave up 4 bases, with 10 bases separating them. CDR1 is SGHTA, CDR2 FQGTGA, per germline. This CDR3 contains 14 residues. CDR3 coding DNA: TGTGCCAGCAGCTTAAGCGGGGTAAGCACTGAAGCTTTCTTT. Translation gives CASSLSGVSTEAFF.

V is TRBV7-3 and J is TRBJ1-1, with a tentative D call TRBD1 (5 bases). V lost 5 bases to trimming and J lost 4 bases, with 20 bases between them. The germline V gene has CDR1 SGHTA and CDR2 FQGTGA. The CDR3 loop spans 16 amino acids. CDR3 nucleotide sequence: TGTGCCAGCAGCCGGTCGCGTGATATTGACAGCACTGAAGCTTTCTTT. Protein sequence: CASSRSRDIDSTEAFF.

This clone appeared once. J is TRBJ1-4 and V is TRBV5-4; 9 positions match TRBD1. Trimming took 4 bases from V and 7 from J; bases not matched to a gene: 8. The CDR3 has 15 residues. CDR1 and CDR2 from the germline V gene are SGHNT and YYREEE (reference sequence). The CDR3 nucleotides are TGTGCCAGCAGCCAGACACAGGGGGCCGTTGAAAAACTGTTTTTT. As protein: CASSQTQGAVEKLFF.

This clone was counted between two and nine times. The V gene is TRBV27, the J gene TRBJ1-1; a weak D match, TRBD1 (6 bases). CDR3 length: 16 amino acids. Germline V gene data show CDR1 as MNHEY and CDR2 as SMNVEV (reference sequence). Trimming left V 0 bases short and J 4 bases short, with 15 bases between. CDR3 nucleotide sequence: TGTGCCAGCAGTTTATCGGGTGAGGGGGTCGCCACTGAAGCTTTCTTT. This sequence encodes CASSLSGEGVATEAFF.

The chain employs TRBV6-2 or TRBV6-3 and TRBJ2-3, with 9 bases that match TRBD2. J lost 0 bases, V lost 4 bases, and 8 bases had no gene match. The CDR3 covers 17 residues. Germline V lookup: CDR1 MNHEY, CDR2 SVGEGT. The CDR3 sequence: CASSSTVAGVSTDTQYF. The CDR3 DNA sequence: TGTGCCAGCAGTTCCACTGTAGCGGGAGTGAGCACAGATACGCAGTATTTT.

The genes are TRBV19 and TRBJ2-7; 11 nucleotides match TRBD2. The V gene's germline CDR1 is LNHDA and CDR2 SQIVND (reference sequence). CDR3 size: 13 residues. J gave up 3 bases and V 9 bases, and 4 bases lay outside the gene matches. The CDR3 nucleotides read TGTGCCAGCCTAACTAGCGGGGGCTACGAGCAGTACTTC. It is translated as CASLTSGGYEQYF.

This chain uses TRBV14 with TRBJ2-5; D possibly corresponds to TRBD2 (6 bases). Per germline, CDR1 SGHDN and CDR2 FVKESK. CDR3 length equals 16 residues. The V and J ends lost 5 bases and 4 bases respectively, with 20 bases between them. The CDR3 loop reads CASSGAGGGFRETQYF. CDR3 nucleotide sequence: TGTGCCAGCAGCGGGGCCGGCGGAGGGTTTAGAGAGACCCAGTACTTC. Variable domain in full (rest from reference TRBV14 and TRBJ2-5): EAGVTQFPSHSVIEKGQTVTLRCDPISGHDNLYWYRRVMGKEIKFLLHFVKESKQDESGMPNNRFLAERTGGTYSTLKVQPAELEDSGVYFCASSGAGGGFRETQYFGPGTRLLVL.

This clone was detected only once. V gene TRBV10-1 combines with J gene TRBJ1-1; 7 nucleotides align to TRBD1. From germline, CDR1 is WNHNN and CDR2 SYGVQD (reference sequence). Losses at the gene ends were 10 bases for V and 2 bases for J; bases not matched to a gene: 7. The length of the CDR3 is 13 residues. For the CDR3, the DNA is TGCGCCAAAGGACAGGTAGAAAACACTGAAGCTTTCTTT. Amino acids: CAKGQVENTEAFF.

This CDR3 is CAITSVGEYEQYF. In DNA, the CDR3 is TGTGCCATCACTTCAGTCGGAGAATACGAGCAGTACTTC. The chain carries TRBV10-3 and TRBJ2-7; no clear D gene. The CDR3 contains 13 residues. V lost 7 bases, J lost 4 bases, and 14 bases lay in between. CDR1 and CDR2 from the germline V gene are ENHRY and SYGVKD.

This clone was detected a few times. The chain has TRBV2 and TRBJ2-2, with TRBD2 matching over 9 bases. This CDR3 has 16 amino acids. Unmatched junction bases numbered 8, after V lost 6 bases and J lost 3 bases. Germline V gives CDR1 SNHLY, CDR2 FYNNEI. The CDR3 DNA reads as TGTGCCAGCAGGGCGGGACTAGCCTTCGACACCGGGGAGCTGTTTTTT. It translates to CASRAGLAFDTGELFF.

The chain recombines TRBV11-2 with TRBJ1-6; the D is unclear. This CDR3 is built from 11 residues. The V gene lost 5 bases and the J gene lost 15 bases, with 11 bases spanning the gap. CDR1 is SGHAT and CDR2 is FQNNGV in the germline V gene. DNA for the CDR3: TGTGCCAGCAGCCTAACGTATTTCCTCCACTTT. It yields the protein CASSLTYFLHF.

This sequence joins TRBV7-9 and TRBJ1-2, with unresolved D. Germline CDR1 reads SEHNR; CDR2 reads FQNEAQ (reference sequence). V was clipped by 2 bases and J by 6 bases, with 22 bases between them. The CDR3 totals 17 residues. CDR3 sequence (DNA): TGTGCCAGCAGCTTAAACAAGGTCGGACCCCGGGGTCATGGCTACACCTTC. Its translation: CASSLNKVGPRGHGYTF.

The chain joins TRBV11-2 to TRBJ2-5, with D possibly TRBD1 on 6 matching bases. Germline V gives CDR1 SGHAT, CDR2 FQNNGV. V was clipped by 6 bases and J by 0 bases, with 14 bases between them. The CDR3 length is 15 residues. CDR3 sequence: CASRHFRTDQETQYF. In DNA form, the CDR3 reads TGTGCCAGCAGACATTTCAGGACAGACCAAGAGACCCAGTACTTC.

This chain joins TRBV11-2 and TRBJ2-2, with D tentatively TRBD1 (7 bases). Trimming left V 1 base short and J 4 bases short, with 10 bases between. This CDR3 region has 15 residues. Germline V gene sequence: CDR1 SGHAT, CDR2 FQNNGV. The CDR3 loop is CASSLVQGGTGELFF. The CDR3 nucleotides read TGTGCCAGCAGCTTAGTGCAGGGGGGCACCGGGGAGCTGTTTTTT.

This rearrangement joins TRBV6-6 to TRBJ2-3; D may be TRBD2 (5 bases). The length of the CDR3 is 15 residues. Germline loops: CDR1 MNHNY, CDR2 SVGAGI (reference sequence). Trimming took 2 bases from V and 0 from J, leaving 9 bases between them. This CDR3 is CASSYGRASTDTQYF. CDR3 bases: TGTGCCAGCAGTTACGGGAGAGCGAGCACAGATACGCAGTATTTT.

This rearrangement joins TRBV24-1 to TRBJ2-1, with 8 bases lining up with TRBD2. The CDR3 spans 16 residues. After removal of 1 base from V and 2 bases from J, the junction contained 3 bases not matched to a gene. CDR1 KGHDR and CDR2 SFDVKD come from the germline V gene. The CDR3 here is CATSDLAGATYNEQFF. DNA of the CDR3: TGTGCCACCAGTGATTTAGCGGGAGCCACCTACAATGAGCAGTTCTTC.

The rearrangement links TRBV6-5 to TRBJ2-3, with a possible D match to TRBD2 (5 bases). V dropped 5 bases and J dropped 2 bases, with 14 bases sitting between them. This CDR3 comprises 15 residues. CDR1 is MNHEY and CDR2 is SVGAGI in the germline V gene. In nucleotides, the CDR3 is TGTGCCAGCAGTACTGTCACTAGTACCACAGATACGCAGTATTTT. Amino acids: CASSTVTSTTDTQYF.

The chain employs TRBV11-2 and TRBJ1-1; tentative D call: TRBD1 (5 bases). The CDR3 sequence is 14 residues long. Germline V lookup: CDR1 SGHAT, CDR2 FQNNGV. V was cut by 3 bases and J by 1 base, with 9 bases left in between. The CDR3 here is CASSFVGQNTEAFF. For the CDR3, the DNA is TGTGCCAGCAGCTTTGTAGGACAGAACACTGAAGCTTTCTTT.

The chain employs TRBV6-6 and TRBJ1-1; a weak D match, TRBD1 (5 bases). The CDR3 sequence is 14 residues long. The germline V and J ends were trimmed by 3 bases and 4 bases, with 12 bases remaining between them. Germline-derived CDR1 and CDR2 are MNHNY and SVGAGI (reference sequence). CDR3 DNA: TGTGCCAGCAGTTATCGAAGGGGATCCACTGAAGCTTTCTTT. It yields the protein CASSYRRGSTEAFF.

This rearrangement joins TRBV4-2 to TRBJ2-1; 10 bases are a match to TRBD1. This CDR3 contains 15 residues. J gave up 10 bases and V 0 bases, and 6 bases lay outside the gene matches. Germline CDR1 and CDR2: LGHNA and YNFKEQ. The CDR3 coding sequence is TGTGCCAGCAGCCAAGAGCGGGACAGGGGCAAGGAGCAGTTCTTC. Protein sequence: CASSQERDRGKEQFF.

CDR3 region: CASSEQRGYEQYF. CDR3 sequence (DNA): TGCGCCAGCAGTGAGCAGCGGGGATACGAGCAGTACTTC. The chain employs TRBV10-2 and TRBJ2-7; 7 bases agree with TRBD2. This CDR3 is built from 13 residues. The V and J ends lost 2 bases and 4 bases, in that order; junction bases with no gene match: 2. Germline CDR1 is WSHSY and CDR2 is SAAADI.